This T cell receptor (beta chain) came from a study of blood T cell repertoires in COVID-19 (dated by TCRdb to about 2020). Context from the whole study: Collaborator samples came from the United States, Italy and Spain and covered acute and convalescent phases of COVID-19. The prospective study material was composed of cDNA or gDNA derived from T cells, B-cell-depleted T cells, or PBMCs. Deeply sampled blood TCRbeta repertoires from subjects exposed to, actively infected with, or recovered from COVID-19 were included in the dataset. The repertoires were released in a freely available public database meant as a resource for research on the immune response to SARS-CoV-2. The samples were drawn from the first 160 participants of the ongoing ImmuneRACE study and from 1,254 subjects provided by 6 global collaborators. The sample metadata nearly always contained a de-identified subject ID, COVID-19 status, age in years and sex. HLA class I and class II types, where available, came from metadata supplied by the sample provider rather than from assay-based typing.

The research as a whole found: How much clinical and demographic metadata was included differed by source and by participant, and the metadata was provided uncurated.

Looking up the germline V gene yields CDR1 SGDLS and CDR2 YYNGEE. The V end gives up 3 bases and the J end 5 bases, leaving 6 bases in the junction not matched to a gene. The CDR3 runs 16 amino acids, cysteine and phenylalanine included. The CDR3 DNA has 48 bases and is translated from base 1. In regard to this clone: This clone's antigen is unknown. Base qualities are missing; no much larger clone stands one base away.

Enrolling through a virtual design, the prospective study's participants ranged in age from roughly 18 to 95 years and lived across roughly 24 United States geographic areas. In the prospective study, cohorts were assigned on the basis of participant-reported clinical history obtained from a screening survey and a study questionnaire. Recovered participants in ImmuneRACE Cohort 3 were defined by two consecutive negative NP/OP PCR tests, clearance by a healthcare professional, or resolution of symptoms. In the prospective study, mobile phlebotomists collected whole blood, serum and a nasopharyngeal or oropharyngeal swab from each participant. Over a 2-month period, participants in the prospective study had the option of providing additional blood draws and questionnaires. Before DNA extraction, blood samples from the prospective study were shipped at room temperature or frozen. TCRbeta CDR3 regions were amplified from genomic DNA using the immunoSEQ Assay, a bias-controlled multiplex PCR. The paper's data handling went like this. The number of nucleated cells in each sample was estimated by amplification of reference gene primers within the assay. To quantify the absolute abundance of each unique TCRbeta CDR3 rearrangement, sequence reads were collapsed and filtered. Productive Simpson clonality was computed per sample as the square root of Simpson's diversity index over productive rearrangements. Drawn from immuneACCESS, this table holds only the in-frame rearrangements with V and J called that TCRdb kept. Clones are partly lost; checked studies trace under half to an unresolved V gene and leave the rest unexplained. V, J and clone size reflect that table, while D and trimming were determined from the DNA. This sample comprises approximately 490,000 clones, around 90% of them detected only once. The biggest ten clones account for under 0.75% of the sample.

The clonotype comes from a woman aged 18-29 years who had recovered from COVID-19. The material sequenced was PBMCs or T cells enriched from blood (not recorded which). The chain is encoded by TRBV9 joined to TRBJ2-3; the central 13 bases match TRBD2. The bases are TGTGCCAGCAGCGAAACTAGCGGGGGGGCTATAGATACGCAGTATTTT. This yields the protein CASSETSGGAIDTQYF.